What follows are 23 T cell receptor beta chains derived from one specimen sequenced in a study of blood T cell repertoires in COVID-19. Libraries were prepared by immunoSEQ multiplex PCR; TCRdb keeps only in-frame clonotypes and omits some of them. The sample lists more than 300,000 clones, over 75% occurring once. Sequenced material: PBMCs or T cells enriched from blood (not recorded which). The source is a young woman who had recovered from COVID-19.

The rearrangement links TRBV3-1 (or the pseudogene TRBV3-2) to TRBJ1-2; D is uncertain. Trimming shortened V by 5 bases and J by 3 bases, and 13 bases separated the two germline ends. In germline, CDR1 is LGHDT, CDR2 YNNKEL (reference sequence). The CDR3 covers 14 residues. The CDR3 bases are TGTGCCAGCAGCGACGTCGCGGGCTACTATGGCTACACCTTC. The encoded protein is CASSDVAGYYGYTF.

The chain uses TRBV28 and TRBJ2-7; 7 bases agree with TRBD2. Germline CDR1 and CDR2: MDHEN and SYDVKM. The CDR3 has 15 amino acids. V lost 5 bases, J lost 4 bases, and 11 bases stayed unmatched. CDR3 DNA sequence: TGTGCCAGCAGTCTCGGGGGTAGCGGGCTTTACGAGCAGTACTTC. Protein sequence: CASSLGGSGLYEQYF.

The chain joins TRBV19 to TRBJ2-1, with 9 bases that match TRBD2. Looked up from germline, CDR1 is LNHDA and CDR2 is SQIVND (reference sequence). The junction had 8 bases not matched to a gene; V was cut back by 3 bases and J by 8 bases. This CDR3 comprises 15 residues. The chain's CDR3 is CASSISSGGLHEQFF. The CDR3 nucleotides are TGTGCCAGTAGTATTAGTAGCGGGGGTTTGCATGAGCAGTTCTTC. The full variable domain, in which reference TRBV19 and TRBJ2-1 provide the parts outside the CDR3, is DGGITQSPKYLFRKEGQNVTLSCEQNLNHDAMYWYRQDPGQGLRLIYYSQIVNDFQKGDIAEGYSVSREKKESFPLTVTSAQKNPTAFYLCASSISSGGLHEQFFGPGTRLTVL.

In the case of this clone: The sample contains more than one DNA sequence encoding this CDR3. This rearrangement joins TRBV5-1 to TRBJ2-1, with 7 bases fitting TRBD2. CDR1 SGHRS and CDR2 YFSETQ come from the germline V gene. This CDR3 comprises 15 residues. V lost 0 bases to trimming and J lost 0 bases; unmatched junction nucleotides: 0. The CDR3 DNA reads TGCGCCAGCAGCTTGGGCGGGAGCTCCTACAATGAGCAGTTCTTC. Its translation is CASSLGGSSYNEQFF.

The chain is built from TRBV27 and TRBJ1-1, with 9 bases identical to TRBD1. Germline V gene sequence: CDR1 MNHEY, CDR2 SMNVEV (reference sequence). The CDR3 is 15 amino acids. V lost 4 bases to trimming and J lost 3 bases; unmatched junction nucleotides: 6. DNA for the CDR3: TGTGCCAGCAGTTCACCCCGGACAGGGGACACTGAAGCTTTCTTT. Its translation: CASSSPRTGDTEAFF.

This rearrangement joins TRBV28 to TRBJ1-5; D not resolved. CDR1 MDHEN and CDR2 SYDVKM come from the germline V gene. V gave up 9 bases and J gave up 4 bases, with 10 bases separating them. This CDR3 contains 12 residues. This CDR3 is CASRGSNQPQHF. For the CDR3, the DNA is TGTGCCAGTCGGGGTTCAAATCAGCCCCAGCATTTT.

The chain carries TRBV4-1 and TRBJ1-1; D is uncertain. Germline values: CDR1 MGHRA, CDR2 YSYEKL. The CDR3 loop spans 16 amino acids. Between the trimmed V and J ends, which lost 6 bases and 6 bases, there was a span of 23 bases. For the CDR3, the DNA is TGCGCCAGCAGAGATCAATTTAGGACTAGAGATTCTGAAGCTTTCTTT. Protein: CASRDQFRTRDSEAFF.

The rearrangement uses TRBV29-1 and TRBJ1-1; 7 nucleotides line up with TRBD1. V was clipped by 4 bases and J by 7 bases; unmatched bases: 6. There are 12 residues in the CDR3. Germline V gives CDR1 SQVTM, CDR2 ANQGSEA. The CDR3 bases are TGCAGCGTTGTAGACAGGGTTGGTGAAGCTTTCTTT. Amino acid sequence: CSVVDRVGEAFF.

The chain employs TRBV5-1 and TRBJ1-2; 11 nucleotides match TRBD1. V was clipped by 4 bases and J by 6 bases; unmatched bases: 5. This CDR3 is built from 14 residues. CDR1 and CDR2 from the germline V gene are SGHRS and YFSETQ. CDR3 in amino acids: CASSRGTGGNGYTF. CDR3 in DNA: TGCGCCAGCAGCCGGGGGACAGGGGGTAATGGCTACACCTTC.

Here the CDR3 DNA reads TGTGCCAGCAGTGCCCAGGGACAGGGAGGGTCTGAAGCTTTCTTT. Protein product: CASSAQGQGGSEAFF. The rearrangement joins TRBV2 to TRBJ1-1; 9 nucleotides match TRBD1. CDR3 length equals 15 residues. After removal of 4 bases from V and 6 bases from J, the junction contained 9 bases not matched to a gene. Per the germline V gene, CDR1 is SNHLY and CDR2 is FYNNEI.

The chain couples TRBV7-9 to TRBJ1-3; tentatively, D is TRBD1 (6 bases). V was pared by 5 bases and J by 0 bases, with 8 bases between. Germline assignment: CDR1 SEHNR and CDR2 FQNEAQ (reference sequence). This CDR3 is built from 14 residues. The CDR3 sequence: CASSPGDSGNTIYF. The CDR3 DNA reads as TGTGCCAGCAGCCCAGGGGACTCTGGAAACACCATATATTTT.

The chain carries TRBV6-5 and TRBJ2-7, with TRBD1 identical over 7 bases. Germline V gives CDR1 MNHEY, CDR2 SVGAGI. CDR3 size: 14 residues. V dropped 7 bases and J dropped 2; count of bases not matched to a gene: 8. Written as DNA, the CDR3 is TGTGCCAGCACCAGACAGGGAGTAACCTACGAGCAGTACTTC. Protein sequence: CASTRQGVTYEQYF.

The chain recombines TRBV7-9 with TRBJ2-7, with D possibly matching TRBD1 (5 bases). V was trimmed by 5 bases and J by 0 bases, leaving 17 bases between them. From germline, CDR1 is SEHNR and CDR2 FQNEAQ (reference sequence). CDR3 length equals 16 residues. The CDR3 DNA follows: TGTGCCAGCAGCCCACCCGCCCTGGACAACTCCTACGAGCAGTACTTC. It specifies CASSPPALDNSYEQYF.

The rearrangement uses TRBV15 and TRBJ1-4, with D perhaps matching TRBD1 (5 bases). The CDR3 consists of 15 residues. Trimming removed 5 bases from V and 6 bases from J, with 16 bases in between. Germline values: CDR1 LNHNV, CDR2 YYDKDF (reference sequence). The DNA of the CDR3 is TGTGCCACCAGCTCGCCCCAACAAGGGGATGAAAAACTGTTTTTT. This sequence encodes CATSSPQQGDEKLFF. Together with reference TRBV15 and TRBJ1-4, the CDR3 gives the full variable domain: DAMVIQNPRYQVTQFGKPVTLSCSQTLNHNVMYWYQQKSSQAPKLLFHYYDKDFNNEADTPDNFQSRRPNTSFCFLDIRSPGLGDTAMYLCATSSPQQGDEKLFFGSGTQLSVL.

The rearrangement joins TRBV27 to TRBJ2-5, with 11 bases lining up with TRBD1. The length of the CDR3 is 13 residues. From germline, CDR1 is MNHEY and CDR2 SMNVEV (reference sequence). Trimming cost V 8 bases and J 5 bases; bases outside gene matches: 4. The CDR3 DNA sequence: TGTGCCAGCGGGACAGGGGGAAGGGAGACCCAGTACTTC. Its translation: CASGTGGRETQYF.

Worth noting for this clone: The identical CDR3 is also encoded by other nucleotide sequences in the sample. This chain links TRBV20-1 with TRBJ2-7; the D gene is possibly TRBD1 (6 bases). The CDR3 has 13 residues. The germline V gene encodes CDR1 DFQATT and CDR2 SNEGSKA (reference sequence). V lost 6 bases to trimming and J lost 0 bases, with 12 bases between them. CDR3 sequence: CSASQGSSYEQYF. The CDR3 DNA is TGCAGTGCCAGTCAGGGGAGCTCCTACGAGCAGTACTTC.

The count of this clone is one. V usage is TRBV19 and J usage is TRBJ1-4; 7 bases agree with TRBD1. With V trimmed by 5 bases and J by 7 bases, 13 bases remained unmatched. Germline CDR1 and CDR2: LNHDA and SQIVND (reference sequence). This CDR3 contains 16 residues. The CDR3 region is CASSRDRALEGEKLFF. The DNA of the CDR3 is TGTGCCAGTAGTCGCGACAGGGCCCTCGAGGGTGAAAAACTGTTTTTT.

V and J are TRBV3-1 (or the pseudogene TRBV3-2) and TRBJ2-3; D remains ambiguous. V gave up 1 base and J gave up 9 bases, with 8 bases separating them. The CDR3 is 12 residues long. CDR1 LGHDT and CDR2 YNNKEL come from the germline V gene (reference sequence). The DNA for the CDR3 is TGTGCCAGCAGCCAAGCCCGTAGCACGCAGTATTTT. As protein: CASSQARSTQYF.

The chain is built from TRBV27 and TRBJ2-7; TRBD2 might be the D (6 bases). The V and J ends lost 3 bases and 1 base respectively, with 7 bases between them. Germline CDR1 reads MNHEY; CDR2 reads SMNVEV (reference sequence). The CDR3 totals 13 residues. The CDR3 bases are TGTGCCAGCAGTTTGCGGGGATCCTACGAGCAGTACTTC. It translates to CASSLRGSYEQYF.

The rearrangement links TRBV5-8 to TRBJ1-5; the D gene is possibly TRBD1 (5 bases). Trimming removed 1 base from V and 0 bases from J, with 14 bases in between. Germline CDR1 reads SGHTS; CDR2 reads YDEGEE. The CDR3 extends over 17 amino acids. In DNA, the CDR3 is TGTGCCAGCAGCTTGTTTACGGACACCCATAGCAATCAGCCCCAGCATTTT. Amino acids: CASSLFTDTHSNQPQHF.

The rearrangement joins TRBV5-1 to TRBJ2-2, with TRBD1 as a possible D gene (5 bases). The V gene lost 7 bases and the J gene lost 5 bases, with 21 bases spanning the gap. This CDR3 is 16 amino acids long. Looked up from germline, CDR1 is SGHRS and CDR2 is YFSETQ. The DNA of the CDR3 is TGCGCCAGCCAACAGTCGCAGGGTTACGGTACCGGGGAGCTGTTTTTT. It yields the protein CASQQSQGYGTGELFF.

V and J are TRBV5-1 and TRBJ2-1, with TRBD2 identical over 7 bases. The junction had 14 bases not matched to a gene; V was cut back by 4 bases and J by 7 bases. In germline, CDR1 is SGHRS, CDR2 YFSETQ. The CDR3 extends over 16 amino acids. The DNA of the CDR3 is TGCGCCAGCAGCCCCGGAGGGCGGGAGACGAGGAATGAGCAGTTCTTC. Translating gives CASSPGGRETRNEQFF.

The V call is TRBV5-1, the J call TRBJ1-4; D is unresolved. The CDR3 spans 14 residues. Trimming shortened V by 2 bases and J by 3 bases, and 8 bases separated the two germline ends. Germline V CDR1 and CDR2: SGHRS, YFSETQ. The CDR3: CASSFRVPNEKLFF. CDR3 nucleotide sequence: TGCGCCAGCAGCTTTCGGGTCCCTAATGAAAAACTGTTTTTT.